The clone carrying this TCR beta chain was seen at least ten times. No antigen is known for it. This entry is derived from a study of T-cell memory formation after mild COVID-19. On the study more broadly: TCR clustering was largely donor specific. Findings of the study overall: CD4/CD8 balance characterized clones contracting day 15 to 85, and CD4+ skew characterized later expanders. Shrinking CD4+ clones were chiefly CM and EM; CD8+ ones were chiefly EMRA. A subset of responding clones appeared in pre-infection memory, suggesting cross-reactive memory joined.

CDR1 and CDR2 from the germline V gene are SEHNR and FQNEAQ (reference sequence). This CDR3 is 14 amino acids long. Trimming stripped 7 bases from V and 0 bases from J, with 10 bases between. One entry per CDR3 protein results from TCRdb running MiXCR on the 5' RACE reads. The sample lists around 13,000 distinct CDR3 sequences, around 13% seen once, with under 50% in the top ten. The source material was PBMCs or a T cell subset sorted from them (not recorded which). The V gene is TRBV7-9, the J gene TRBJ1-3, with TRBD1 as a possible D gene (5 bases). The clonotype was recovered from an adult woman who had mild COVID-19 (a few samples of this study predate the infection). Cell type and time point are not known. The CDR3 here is CASIPGGSGNTIYF. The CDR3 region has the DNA TGTGCCAGCATCCCTGGGGGCTCTGGAAACACCATATATTTT. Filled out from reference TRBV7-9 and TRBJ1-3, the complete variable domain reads DTGVSQNPRHKITKRGQNVTFRCDPISEHNRLYWYRQTLGQGPEFLTYFQNEAQLEKSRLLSDRFSAERPKGSFSTLEIQRTEQGDSAMYLCASIPGGSGNTIYFGEGSWLTVV.